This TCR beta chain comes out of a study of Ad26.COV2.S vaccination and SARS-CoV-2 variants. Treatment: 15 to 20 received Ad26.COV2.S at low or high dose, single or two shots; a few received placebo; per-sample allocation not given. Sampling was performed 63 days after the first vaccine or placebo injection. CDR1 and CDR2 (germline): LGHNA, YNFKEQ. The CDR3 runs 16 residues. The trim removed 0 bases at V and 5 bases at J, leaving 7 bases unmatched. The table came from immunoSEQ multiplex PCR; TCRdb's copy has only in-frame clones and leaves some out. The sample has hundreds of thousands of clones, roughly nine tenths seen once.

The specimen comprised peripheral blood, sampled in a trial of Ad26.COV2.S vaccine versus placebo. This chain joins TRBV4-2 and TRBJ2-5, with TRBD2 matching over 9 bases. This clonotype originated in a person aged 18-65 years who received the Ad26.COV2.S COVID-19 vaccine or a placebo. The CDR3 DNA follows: TGTGCCAGCAGCCAAGAAGGTAGCGGGAGTTCCGAGACCCAGTACTTC. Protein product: CASSQEGSGSSETQYF.